Below, 2 T cell receptor beta chains from the same sample are listed, as sequenced in a study of blood T cell repertoires in COVID-19. Libraries were prepared by immunoSEQ multiplex PCR; TCRdb keeps only in-frame clonotypes and omits some of them. The sample has about 250,000 clones; roughly 90% are singletons. Material: PBMCs or T cells enriched from blood (not recorded which). The receptor set was obtained from a woman in her 30s with acute COVID-19.

The chain combines TRBV5-1 with TRBJ2-3; TRBD1 matches at 7 bases. The CDR3 has 15 residues. The V segment lost 3 bases and the J segment 2 bases; nucleotides outside the gene matches: 6. Germline V CDR1 and CDR2: SGHRS, YFSETQ. The CDR3 region has the DNA TGCGCCAGCAGCTCCTACAGGGGAGACACAGATACGCAGTATTTT. This encodes CASSSYRGDTDTQYF.

This chain connects TRBV5-8 to TRBJ2-3; 9 nucleotides match TRBD2. The V segment lost 3 bases and the J segment 4 bases; nucleotides outside the gene matches: 6. Germline-derived CDR1 and CDR2 are SGHTS and YDEGEE. The length of the CDR3 is 15 residues. CDR3 DNA sequence: TGTGCCAGCAGCTCCGGGACTAGCAACTCAGATACGCAGTATTTT. Its translation: CASSSGTSNSDTQYF.